Following are 7 T cell receptor beta chains from one sample sequenced in a study of blood T cells in healthy people across ages. The authors ran a second PCR of about 7 to 12 cycles using a sample-barcoded 5' primer and a J-beta primer mix. TCRdb fed the 5' RACE reads into MiXCR, producing one record per CDR3 protein. Among hundreds of thousands of distinct CDR3 sequences listed, about 62% were seen once. The sample was blood. All receptors come from a man aged 25-45 years in good health.

This sequence joins TRBV6-2 or TRBV6-3 and TRBJ2-1; 10 nucleotides line up with TRBD2. Germline V gives CDR1 MNHEY, CDR2 SVGEGT. The V segment lost 8 bases and the J segment 0 bases; nucleotides outside the gene matches: 7. The CDR3 runs to 16 residues. CDR3 DNA sequence: TGTGCCAGCCGGGTAGCGGGGGGCTCCTCCTACAATGAGCAGTTCTTC. Translated: CASRVAGGSSYNEQFF.

The chain combines TRBV12-3 or TRBV12-4 with TRBJ2-3; 7 bases are a match to TRBD2. Trimming cost V 6 bases and J 2 bases; bases outside gene matches: 2. This CDR3 comprises 13 residues. Here the CDR3 reads CASSGGITDTQYF. CDR3 in DNA: TGTGCCAGCAGCGGGGGGATCACAGATACGCAGTATTTT.

To note about this clonotype: One end of the junction does not line up with germline, which may come from a read error. The chain is built from TRBV29-1 and TRBJ2-5; perhaps TRBD2 as D (6 bases). CDR1 is SQVTM and CDR2 is ANQGSEA in the germline V gene. This CDR3 has 13 amino acids. The CDR3 DNA is TGCAGCGTTGGGCAGGGAGGTCAAGAGACCCGGTACTTC. Its translation is CSVGQGGQETRYF.

The chain couples TRBV6-5 to TRBJ1-1; D not resolved. Looked up from germline, CDR1 is MNHEY and CDR2 is SVGAGI. This CDR3 has 15 residues. The V end was cut by 6 bases, the J end by 4 bases, with 18 bases between. The CDR3 region is CASRDGRTKTTEAFF. In DNA, the CDR3 is TGTGCCAGCAGAGACGGACGAACGAAAACCACTGAAGCTTTCTTT.

This chain links TRBV5-1 with TRBJ2-5, with a weak D call TRBD1 (6 bases). V was clipped by 0 bases and J by 11 bases, with 23 bases between them. The CDR3 spans 16 residues. The germline gives CDR1 SGHRS, CDR2 YFSETQ. Here the CDR3 reads CASSLGTVASYNEQYF. The CDR3 nucleotides read TGCGCCAGCAGCTTGGGGACAGTAGCATCCTACAATGAGCAGTACTTC. The full variable domain, with the rest looked up from reference TRBV5-1 and TRBJ2-5, is KAGVTQTPRYLIKTRGQQVTLSCSPISGHRSVSWYQQTPGQGLQFLFEYFSETQRNKGNFPGRFSGRQFSNSRSEMNVSTLELGDSALYLCASSLGTVASYNEQYFGPGTRLLVL.

J is TRBJ2-5 and V is TRBV6-2 or TRBV6-3, with D unresolved. V was pared by 2 bases and J by 3 bases, with 13 bases between. The CDR3 sequence is 15 residues long. Germline V gene sequence: CDR1 MNHEY, CDR2 SVGEGT. CDR3 nucleotide sequence: TGTGCCAGCAGTTACGTGCTTGTGGCCGAAGAGACCCAGTACTTC. It specifies CASSYVLVAEETQYF.

DNA for the CDR3: TGTGCCAGCAGAATGGACTTCGTCGAGACCCAGTACTTC. Protein: CASRMDFVETQYF. This chain connects TRBV6-2 or TRBV6-3 to TRBJ2-5; D may be TRBD2 (5 bases). CDR1 is MNHEY, CDR2 SVGEGT, per germline. Trimming pared 6 bases from V and 5 bases from J, leaving 13 bases between. The CDR3 runs 13 residues.